This T cell receptor beta chain appears in the sequencing data of a study of blood T cell repertoires in COVID-19. The germline CDR1 and CDR2 sequences are MRHNA and SNTAGT. Germline trimming cut 4 bases from V and 2 bases from J; bases unmatched to any gene: 5. The CDR3 loop spans 16 amino acids. Original processing notes: Estimation of nucleated cell counts relied on the amplification of reference gene primers. Produced via immunoSEQ multiplex PCR; TCRdb's table is partial and in-frame only. Clone size and the V and J calls come from that table; the DNA yielded D and trimming. This table has about 140,000 clones, 80% to 90% appearing once.

The specimen was peripheral blood. This receptor was identified in a woman aged 80 or older with acute or convalescent COVID-19. The chain links TRBV6-4 to TRBJ1-6; 7 positions match TRBD1. CDR3 DNA: TGTGCCAGCAGTGCCTCAGGGGGGGCCTATAATTCACCCCTCCACTTT. The encoded protein is CASSASGGAYNSPLHF.